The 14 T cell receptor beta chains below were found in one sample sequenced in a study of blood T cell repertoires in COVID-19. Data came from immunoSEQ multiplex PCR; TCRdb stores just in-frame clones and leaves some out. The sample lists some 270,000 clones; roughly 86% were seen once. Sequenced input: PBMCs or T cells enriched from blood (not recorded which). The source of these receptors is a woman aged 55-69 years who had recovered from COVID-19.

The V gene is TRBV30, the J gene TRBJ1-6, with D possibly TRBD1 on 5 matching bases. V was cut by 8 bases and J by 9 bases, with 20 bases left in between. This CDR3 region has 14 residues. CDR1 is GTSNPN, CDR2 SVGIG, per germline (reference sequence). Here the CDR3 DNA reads TGTGCCACCGCCATGACTGGGGGGTTTTCACCCCTCCACTTT. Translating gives CATAMTGGFSPLHF.

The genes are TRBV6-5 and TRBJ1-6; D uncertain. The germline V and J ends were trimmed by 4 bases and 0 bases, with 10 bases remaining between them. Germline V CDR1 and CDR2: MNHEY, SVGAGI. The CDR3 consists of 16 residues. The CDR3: CASSSWLSSYNSPLHF. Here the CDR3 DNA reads TGTGCCAGCAGTTCCTGGTTGAGCTCCTATAATTCACCCCTCCACTTT.

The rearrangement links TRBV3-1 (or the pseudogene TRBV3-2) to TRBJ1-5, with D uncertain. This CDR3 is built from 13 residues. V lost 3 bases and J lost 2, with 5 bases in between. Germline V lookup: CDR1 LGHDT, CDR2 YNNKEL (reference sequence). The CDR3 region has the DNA TGTGCCAGCAGCCACAGTGGCAATCAGCCCCAGCATTTT. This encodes CASSHSGNQPQHF.

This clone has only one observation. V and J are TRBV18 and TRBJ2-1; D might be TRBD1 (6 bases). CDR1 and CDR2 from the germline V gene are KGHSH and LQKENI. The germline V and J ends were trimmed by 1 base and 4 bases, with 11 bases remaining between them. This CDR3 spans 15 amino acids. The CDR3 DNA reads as TGTGCCAGCTCACCACTGACAGGTCCTTACAATGAGCAGTTCTTC. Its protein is CASSPLTGPYNEQFF.

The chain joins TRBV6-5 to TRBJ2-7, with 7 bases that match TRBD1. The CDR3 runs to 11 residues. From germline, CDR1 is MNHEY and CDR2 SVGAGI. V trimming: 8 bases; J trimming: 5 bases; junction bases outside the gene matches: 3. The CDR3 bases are TGTGCCAGCTACAGGGGAAACGAGCAGTACTTC. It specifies CASYRGNEQYF.

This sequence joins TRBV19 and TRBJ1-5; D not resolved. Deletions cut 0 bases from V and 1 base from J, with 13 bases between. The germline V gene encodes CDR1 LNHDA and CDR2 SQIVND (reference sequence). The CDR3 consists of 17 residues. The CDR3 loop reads CASSIDPYGRSNQPQHF. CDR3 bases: TGTGCCAGTAGTATAGATCCTTATGGGAGGAGCAATCAGCCCCAGCATTTT.

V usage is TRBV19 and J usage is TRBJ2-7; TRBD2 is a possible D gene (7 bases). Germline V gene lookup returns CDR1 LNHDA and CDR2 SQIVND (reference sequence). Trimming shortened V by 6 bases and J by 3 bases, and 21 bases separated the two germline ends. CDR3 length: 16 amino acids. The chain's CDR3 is CASRPGAGAYHYEQYF. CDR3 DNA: TGTGCCAGTAGACCGGGTGCGGGGGCTTATCACTACGAGCAGTACTTC.

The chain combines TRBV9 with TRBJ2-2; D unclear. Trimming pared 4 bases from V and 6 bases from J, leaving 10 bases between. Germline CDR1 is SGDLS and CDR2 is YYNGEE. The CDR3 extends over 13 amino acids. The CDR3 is CASSPSLSGELFF. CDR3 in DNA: TGTGCCAGCAGCCCCAGTCTGTCCGGGGAGCTGTTTTTT.

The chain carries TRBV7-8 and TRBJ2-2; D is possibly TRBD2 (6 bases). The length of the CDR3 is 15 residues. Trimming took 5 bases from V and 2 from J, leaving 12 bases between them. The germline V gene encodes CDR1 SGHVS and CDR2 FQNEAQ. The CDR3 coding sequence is TGTGCCAGCAGCCCAGGGAGGATAAACACCGGGGAGCTGTTTTTT. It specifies CASSPGRINTGELFF.

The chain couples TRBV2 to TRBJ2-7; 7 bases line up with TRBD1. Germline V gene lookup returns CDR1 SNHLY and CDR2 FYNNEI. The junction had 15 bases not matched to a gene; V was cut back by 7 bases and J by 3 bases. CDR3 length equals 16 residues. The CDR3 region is CASTTLRTGRLYEQYF. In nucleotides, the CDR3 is TGTGCCAGCACCACTTTAAGGACAGGACGCCTCTACGAGCAGTACTTC.

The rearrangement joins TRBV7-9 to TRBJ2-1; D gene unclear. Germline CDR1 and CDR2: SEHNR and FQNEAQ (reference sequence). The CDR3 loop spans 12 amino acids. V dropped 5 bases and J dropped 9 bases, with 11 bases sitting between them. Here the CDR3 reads CASSPAAVEQFF. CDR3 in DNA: TGTGCCAGCAGCCCTGCGGCGGTTGAGCAGTTCTTC.

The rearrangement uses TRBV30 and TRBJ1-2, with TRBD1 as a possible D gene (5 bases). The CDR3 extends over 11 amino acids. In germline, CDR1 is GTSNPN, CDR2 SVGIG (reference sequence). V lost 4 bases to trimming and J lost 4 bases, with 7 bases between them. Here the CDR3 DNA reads TGTGCCTGGATGCAGGGCTATGGCTACACCTTC. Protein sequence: CAWMQGYGYTF.

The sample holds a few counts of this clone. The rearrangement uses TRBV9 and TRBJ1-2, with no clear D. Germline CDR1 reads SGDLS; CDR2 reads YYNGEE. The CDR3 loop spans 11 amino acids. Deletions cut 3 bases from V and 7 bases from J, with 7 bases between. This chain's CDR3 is CASSGRSGYTF. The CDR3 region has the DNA TGTGCCAGCAGCGGTAGAAGTGGCTACACCTTC.

CDR3 in DNA: TGTGCCAGCAGCTCTAAGGGGGGGGTAGACGAGCAGTACTTC. Protein product: CASSSKGGVDEQYF. J is TRBJ2-7 and V is TRBV6-6, with a tentative D call TRBD2 (7 bases). Trimming removed 6 bases at V and 5 bases at J, with 17 bases between. This CDR3 spans 14 amino acids. The germline gives CDR1 MNHNY, CDR2 SVGAGI (reference sequence).